This TCR beta chain appears in the sequencing data of a study of blood T cell repertoires in COVID-19. Study in general: Acute and convalescent COVID-19 samples came from the United States, Italy and Spain. In each case, the material was cDNA or gDNA derived from T cells, B-cell-depleted T cells, or PBMCs.

Sequenced by immunoSEQ multiplex PCR; TCRdb stores in-frame clones only, minus some. The table has about 140,000 clones, almost 85% seen once. The CDR3 extends over 13 amino acids. Losses at the gene ends were 6 bases for V and 5 bases for J; bases not matched to a gene: 4. The sample comprised PBMCs or T cells enriched from blood (not recorded which). The TCR originated in a woman aged 50 to 60 with acute COVID-19. The chain joins TRBV12-3 or TRBV12-4 to TRBJ2-7; 10 nucleotides line up with TRBD1. The CDR3 region is CASSPGQGNEQYF. The CDR3, as DNA: TGTGCCAGCAGCCCGGGACAGGGGAACGAGCAGTACTTC.